This TCR beta chain was captured by sequencing in a study of cytomegalovirus exposure and HLA in healthy donors. General observations from the study: CMV antigen specificity of a few CMV-associated chains was confirmed in vitro. Cytomegalovirus association was assigned to more than 150 TCR beta chains.

Looked up from germline, CDR1 is SGHVS and CDR2 is FNYEAQ. The CDR3 spans 16 residues. Trimming pared 5 bases from V and 1 base from J, leaving 15 bases between. TCRdb keeps only in-frame clones here, not all; method: immunoSEQ multiplex PCR. The data hold roughly 120,000 clones, with about 84% observed a single time. Comment on this clone: Antigen unknown.

This TCR came from a woman in her 30s in good health and CMV-seronegative. The sequencing sample was made of PBMCs. This rearrangement joins TRBV7-6 to TRBJ2-1; D uncertain. DNA for the CDR3: TGTGCCAGCAGCACCCGTCGTTCCGGGTCCTACAATGAGCAGTTCTTC. It translates to CASSTRRSGSYNEQFF.